Listed here are 10 T cell receptor beta chains from one sample, sequenced in a study of cytomegalovirus exposure and HLA in healthy donors. PCR amplification relied on 60 Vbeta primers (plus 13 Jbeta primers). Assay used: immunoSEQ multiplex PCR; TCRdb lists only in-frame clones, some missing. There are about 96,000 clones in the sample; around 79% occur only once, and 13% to 15% lies in the top ten. Sequencing was done on a sample of PBMCs. Every receptor here comes from a woman aged 70-85 years in good health and CMV-seropositive.

The genes are TRBV5-4 and TRBJ2-2; 7 positions match TRBD1. Losses at the gene ends were 2 bases for V and 0 bases for J; bases not matched to a gene: 7. CDR1 SGHNT and CDR2 YYREEE come from the germline V gene (reference sequence). This CDR3 has 17 amino acids. The CDR3 sequence: CASSFDRVGSNTGELFF. The CDR3 bases are TGTGCCAGCAGCTTTGACAGGGTGGGGTCGAACACCGGGGAGCTGTTTTTT.

The chain uses TRBV6-1 and TRBJ2-2; possibly TRBD2 for D (6 bases). The CDR3 extends over 17 amino acids. Germline V gene lookup returns CDR1 MNHNS and CDR2 SASEGT. Trimming took 2 bases from V and 6 from J, leaving 19 bases between them. The CDR3 DNA reads as TGTGCCAGCAGTGAAAGACTAGTCACGGTAGTCGCCGGGGAGCTGTTTTTT. As protein: CASSERLVTVVAGELFF.

This clone was detected only a few times. This chain joins TRBV10-3 and TRBJ2-5; D is undetermined. V lost 10 bases and J lost 1, with 10 bases in between. The CDR3 has 12 residues. Germline assignment: CDR1 ENHRY and CDR2 SYGVKD. In DNA form, the CDR3 reads TGTGCCACCGCGGAGCTCCAAGAGACCCAGTACTTC. It translates to CATAELQETQYF.

This clone has only one observation. This chain links TRBV7-2 with TRBJ1-5, with 8 bases that match TRBD1. Trimming took 1 base from V and 4 from J; bases not matched to a gene: 0. The CDR3 is 14 residues long. Germline CDR1 reads SGHTA; CDR2 reads FQGNSA. As DNA, the CDR3 is TGTGCCAGCAGCTTAGGGACAGGGAATCAGCCCCAGCATTTT. This translates into CASSLGTGNQPQHF.

The J gene is TRBJ2-7, the V gene TRBV7-9, with 7 nucleotides matching TRBD1. V gave up 5 bases and J gave up 0 bases; unmatched junction bases: 19. Germline V gene data show CDR1 as SEHNR and CDR2 as FQNEAQ (reference sequence). There are 19 residues in the CDR3. The CDR3 nucleotides read TGTGCCAGCAGCCAGACGAACCTAAAGGGGGCAGGAGACTCCTACGAGCAGTACTTC. This encodes CASSQTNLKGAGDSYEQYF.

The genes are TRBV28 and TRBJ2-7; tentative D call: TRBD2 (5 bases). Trimming shortened V by 4 bases and J by 2 bases, and 9 bases separated the two germline ends. In germline, CDR1 is MDHEN, CDR2 SYDVKM. This CDR3 has 13 amino acids. The CDR3 loop is CASSSGLPYEQYF. In nucleotides, the CDR3 is TGTGCCAGCAGTTCCGGACTCCCCTACGAGCAGTACTTC.

J is TRBJ1-1 and V is TRBV18; D perhaps matches TRBD1 (5 bases). Trimming took off 4 bases at V and 2 bases at J, with 11 bases between the two ends. Germline V gives CDR1 KGHSH, CDR2 LQKENI. The CDR3 loop spans 14 amino acids. The DNA of the CDR3 is TGTGCCAGCTCACAGGTCGGGGGAAACACTGAAGCTTTCTTT. This translates into CASSQVGGNTEAFF.

Concerning this clone: One end of the junction is discordant with germline, which a read error may explain. The chain has TRBV7-9 and TRBJ1-2; 7 positions match TRBD1. The CDR3 runs to 17 residues. Per the germline V gene, CDR1 is SEHNR and CDR2 is FQNEAQ (reference sequence). Written as DNA, the CDR3 is TGTTCCAGCAGCCGGGACAGCGCAAGACATGCTAACTATGGCTACACCTTC. Amino acid sequence: CSSSRDSARHANYGYTF.

The chain carries TRBV19 and TRBJ1-6; 10 bases match TRBD1. The V segment lost 5 bases and the J segment 5 bases; nucleotides outside the gene matches: 3. The CDR3 extends over 15 amino acids. Germline CDR1 LNHDA, CDR2 SQIVND (reference sequence). Here the CDR3 reads CASSVGTGDNSPLHF. DNA for the CDR3: TGTGCCAGTAGTGTCGGGACAGGGGATAATTCACCCCTCCACTTT.

The chain is built from TRBV10-3 and TRBJ2-1; TRBD2 agrees at 11 bases. Germline CDR1 reads ENHRY; CDR2 reads SYGVKD. The CDR3 runs to 17 residues. V dropped 10 bases and J dropped 0; count of bases not matched to a gene: 11. Here the CDR3 reads CATGALAGGSSYNEQFF. Written as DNA, the CDR3 is TGTGCCACCGGGGCCCTAGCGGGGGGAAGCTCCTACAATGAGCAGTTCTTC.